These 32 T cell receptor beta chains were sequenced from one sample in a study of T cells in Graves' hyperthyroidism and ophthalmopathy. Authors of the study amplified TCR beta CDR3 regions from RNA transcripts. Researchers ran a first-round RT-PCR on the TCR CDR3 using the HTBI primer set. TCRdb itself ran the multiplex PCR reads through MiXCR, one entry per CDR3 protein. The sample includes about 590,000 distinct CDR3 sequences, about 15% of them seen just once. The sample taken for sequencing was blood. The receptors come from a woman aged 25 to 39 with Graves' hyperthyroidism.

This clonotype was found many times. The CDR3 here is CASSAQGNQPQHF. The CDR3 DNA is TGTGCCAGCAGTGCGCAGGGGAATCAGCCCCAGCATTTT. This chain links TRBV2 with TRBJ1-5; TRBD1 is a possible D gene (6 bases). In germline, CDR1 is SNHLY, CDR2 FYNNEI. V dropped 4 bases and J dropped 4 bases, with 8 bases sitting between them. The CDR3 length is 13 residues.

The chain recombines TRBV7-3 with TRBJ1-3, with unresolved D. The germline CDR1 and CDR2 sequences are SGHTA and FQGTGA. The CDR3 totals 15 residues. V shed 5 bases and J shed 8 bases, with 19 bases lying between them. CDR3 amino acids: CASSPSGNHEDTIYF. The CDR3 coding sequence is TGTGCCAGCAGCCCGAGCGGGAACCACGAGGACACCATATATTTT.

This clonotype was picked up many times. V and J are TRBV28 and TRBJ2-5; weak D call: TRBD1 (6 bases). Germline values: CDR1 MDHEN, CDR2 SYDVKM. The CDR3 extends over 14 amino acids. V was trimmed by 6 bases and J by 2 bases, leaving 13 bases between them. The CDR3 is CASSLGQPQETQYF. In DNA form, the CDR3 reads TGTGCCAGCAGCCTCGGACAGCCGCAAGAGACCCAGTACTTC.

The chain is built from TRBV19 and TRBJ1-5; 8 bases align to TRBD1. CDR3 length equals 14 residues. Trimming removed 5 bases from V and 3 bases from J; junction bases left unmatched: 3. CDR1 and CDR2 (germline): LNHDA, SQIVND (reference sequence). CDR3 sequence (DNA): TGTGCCAGTAGTTTGGACAGGGCCAATCAGCCCCAGCATTTT. Its protein product is CASSLDRANQPQHF. The full variable domain, with the rest looked up from reference TRBV19 and TRBJ1-5, is DGGITQSPKYLFRKEGQNVTLSCEQNLNHDAMYWYRQDPGQGLRLIYYSQIVNDFQKGDIAEGYSVSREKKESFPLTVTSAQKNPTAFYLCASSLDRANQPQHFGDGTRLSIL.

This clonotype was seen ten or more times. The chain is built from TRBV27 and TRBJ2-1; 12 positions match TRBD2. Germline assignment: CDR1 MNHEY and CDR2 SMNVEV (reference sequence). Unmatched junction bases numbered 2, after V lost 2 bases and J lost 3 bases. This CDR3 has 16 amino acids. CDR3 nucleotides: TGTGCCAGCAGTTTAATGGGACTAGCGGGCTACAATGAGCAGTTCTTC. Encoded protein: CASSLMGLAGYNEQFF.

This clonotype was observed many times. The chain recombines TRBV7-3 with TRBJ2-2, with D perhaps being TRBD1 or TRBD2 (5 bases each). V gave up 4 bases and J gave up 10 bases, with 13 bases separating them. Per the germline V gene, CDR1 is SGHTA and CDR2 is FQGTGA. CDR3 size: 13 residues. The CDR3 loop is CASSSGPTPELFF. CDR3 in DNA: TGTGCCAGCAGCTCGGGACCCACTCCGGAGCTGTTTTTT. Full variable domain (remainder filled in from reference TRBV7-3 and TRBJ2-2): GAGVSQTPSNKVTEKGKYVELRCDPISGHTALYWYRQSLGQGPEFLIYFQGTGAADDSGLPNDRFFAVRPEGSVSTLKIQRTERGDSAVYLCASSSGPTPELFFGEGSRLTVL.

This clonotype was counted ten times or more. V gene TRBV2 combines with J gene TRBJ2-1; 14 bases map to TRBD2. The V segment lost 0 bases and the J segment 4 bases; nucleotides outside the gene matches: 2. Germline CDR1 is SNHLY and CDR2 is FYNNEI. This CDR3 is built from 17 residues. CDR3 sequence: CASSEAGLAGGYNEQFF. As DNA, the CDR3 is TGTGCCAGCAGTGAAGCCGGACTAGCGGGGGGATACAATGAGCAGTTCTTC.

This clonotype was seen a handful of times. The rearrangement uses TRBV15 and TRBJ2-5; D not resolved. Germline V gives CDR1 LNHNV, CDR2 YYDKDF (reference sequence). This CDR3 comprises 14 residues. Trimming removed 6 bases at V and 4 bases at J, with 15 bases between. CDR3 bases: TGTGCCACCAGAGGTGGGAAGGGCGGAGAGACCCAGTACTTC. It encodes CATRGGKGGETQYF.

Ten or more counts support this clonotype. The V and J genes are TRBV11-2 and TRBJ2-3; 10 positions agree with TRBD2. CDR1 is SGHAT, CDR2 FQNNGV, per germline. This CDR3 is built from 20 residues. The ends lost 4 bases at V and 2 bases at J; junction bases unmatched: 18. The CDR3 is CASSSTIVKGGLALTDTQYF. The CDR3 region has the DNA TGTGCCAGCAGCTCCACGATAGTGAAAGGGGGACTAGCGCTCACAGATACGCAGTATTTT. The variable domain in full, with the rest retrieved from reference TRBV11-2 and TRBJ2-3, is EAGVAQSPRYKIIEKRQSVAFWCNPISGHATLYWYQQILGQGPKLLIQFQNNGVVDDSQLPKDRFSAERLKGVDSTLKIQPAKLEDSAVYLCASSSTIVKGGLALTDTQYFGPGTRLTVL.

Only a few counts were recorded for this clonotype. The chain carries TRBV4-1 and TRBJ2-1; D unresolved. CDR1 MGHRA and CDR2 YSYEKL come from the germline V gene. Between the trimmed V and J ends, which lost 0 bases and 8 bases, there was a span of 8 bases. This CDR3 has 13 amino acids. The CDR3 loop is CASSQEPRYEQFF. The CDR3 DNA reads as TGCGCCAGCAGCCAAGAACCGCGCTATGAGCAGTTCTTC.

This clonotype was found many times. The gene calls are TRBV28 and TRBJ2-1; D may be TRBD2 (6 bases). The V gene's germline CDR1 is MDHEN and CDR2 SYDVKM. There are 17 residues in the CDR3. V lost 0 bases and J 3 bases, leaving 15 bases between the germline ends. DNA of the CDR3: TGTGCCAGCAGTTTATGGCAGGGACTGGGCGACTACAATGAGCAGTTCTTC. This encodes CASSLWQGLGDYNEQFF.

The table lists this clonotype with many counts. The genes are TRBV20-1 and TRBJ2-7, with no clear D. Germline values: CDR1 DFQATT, CDR2 SNEGSKA (reference sequence). This CDR3 has 11 residues. V was shortened by 2 bases and J by 3 bases, with 5 bases between the two germline ends. DNA for the CDR3: TGCAGTGCTAGACAGGACTACGAGCAGTACTTC. It codes for CSARQDYEQYF.

This clonotype was counted ten times or more. The gene calls are TRBV18 and TRBJ2-4; unclear D gene. The length of the CDR3 is 15 residues. Trimming pared 0 bases from V and 7 bases from J, leaving 13 bases between. The germline V gene has CDR1 KGHSH and CDR2 LQKENI. CDR3 nucleotide sequence: TGTGCCAGCTCACCACCGTCTCTAGGGCGTAACATTCAGTACTTC. Protein product: CASSPPSLGRNIQYF.

This chain connects TRBV6-1 to TRBJ2-7; tentative D call: TRBD1 (6 bases). Germline V lookup: CDR1 MNHNS, CDR2 SASEGT. This CDR3 is 12 amino acids long. Trimming removed 11 bases at V and 5 bases at J, with 16 bases between. The CDR3 sequence is CAGGRTDNEQYF. The CDR3 DNA sequence: TGTGCCGGCGGAAGGACAGACAACGAGCAGTACTTC.

This clonotype has only a few counts. This chain links TRBV7-7 with TRBJ2-1; D uncertain. Germline V lookup: CDR1 SSHAT, CDR2 FNYEAQ (reference sequence). V dropped 8 bases and J dropped 3 bases, with 23 bases sitting between them. The length of the CDR3 is 17 residues. The CDR3: CASSPALVRAFYNEQFF. The CDR3 region has the DNA TGTGCCAGCTCCCCGGCCTTAGTAAGGGCTTTCTACAATGAGCAGTTCTTC.

The J gene is TRBJ2-2, the V gene TRBV6-5; 12 bases are shared with TRBD2. The CDR3 extends over 18 amino acids. The V and J ends lost 2 bases and 5 bases, in that order; junction bases with no gene match: 9. Germline values: CDR1 MNHEY, CDR2 SVGAGI. The CDR3 DNA sequence: TGTGCCAGCAGTTACCTAGCGGGAGGGGAGGGTTGGACCGGGGAGCTGTTTTTT. It encodes CASSYLAGGEGWTGELFF.

This clonotype has more than one count but fewer than ten. The rearrangement joins TRBV5-6 to TRBJ2-1; D may correspond to TRBD1 or TRBD2 (5 bases each). This CDR3 region has 13 residues. The V gene lost 2 bases and the J gene lost 8 bases, with 11 bases spanning the gap. Germline CDR1 is SGHDT and CDR2 is YYEEEE. CDR3 amino acids: CASSLRRGYEQFF. CDR3 nucleotide sequence: TGTGCCAGCAGCTTAAGACGGGGCTATGAGCAGTTCTTC.

This clonotype was counted a few times. This chain links TRBV7-8 with TRBJ2-7, with 9 bases that match TRBD2. This CDR3 spans 14 amino acids. In germline, CDR1 is SGHVS, CDR2 FQNEAQ. V gave up 7 bases and J gave up 6 bases; unmatched junction bases: 10. This chain's CDR3 is CASTGPGLASEQYF. In DNA form, the CDR3 reads TGTGCCAGCACCGGGCCGGGACTAGCTAGCGAGCAGTACTTC.

The sample holds many counts of this clonotype. This chain uses TRBV7-2 with TRBJ1-5; a possible D gene is TRBD1 (6 bases). With 0 bases removed from V and 0 bases from J, the gap between germline ends came to 6 bases. CDR1 is SGHTA and CDR2 is FQGNSA in the germline V gene. CDR3 length equals 15 residues. In DNA form, the CDR3 reads TGTGCCAGCAGCTTAGCAGGGGGTAGCAATCAGCCCCAGCATTTT. Encoded protein: CASSLAGGSNQPQHF.

Only one count was recorded for this clonotype. The chain uses TRBV12-3 or TRBV12-4 and TRBJ1-2; D not certain. This CDR3 contains 8 residues. With 8 bases removed from V and 14 bases from J, the gap between germline ends came to 9 bases. Written as DNA, the CDR3 is TGTGCCAGCCCAGGATCGACCTTC. Its protein is CASPGSTF.

The table lists this clonotype with many counts. The rearrangement joins TRBV12-3 or TRBV12-4 to TRBJ2-7; D unclear. This CDR3 has 11 amino acids. The V end was cut by 4 bases, the J end by 6 bases, with 7 bases between. The CDR3 DNA reads as TGTGCCAGCAGTTCAGTTGGCGAGCAGTACTTC. It encodes CASSSVGEQYF.

This clonotype was counted ten times or more. V is TRBV28 and J is TRBJ2-4; possibly TRBD1 for D (6 bases). Trimming removed 6 bases from V and 3 bases from J, with 12 bases in between. Germline V lookup: CDR1 MDHEN, CDR2 SYDVKM. This CDR3 comprises 14 residues. The CDR3 reads CASSLRGGKNIQYF. In DNA, the CDR3 is TGTGCCAGCAGCCTCAGGGGTGGCAAAAACATTCAGTACTTC.

CDR3: CASSWLASGIYEQYF. CDR3 bases: TGCGCCAGCAGCTGGCTGGCTAGCGGGATATACGAGCAGTACTTC. The chain employs TRBV5-1 and TRBJ2-7; TRBD2 matches 9 bases. Germline V lookup: CDR1 SGHRS, CDR2 YFSETQ. Unmatched junction bases numbered 8, after V lost 3 bases and J lost 4 bases. The CDR3 is 15 residues long.

This clonotype came up many times. The CDR3 bases are TGTGCCAGCAGTTTTCTTCCCACACAGTCGAGCTACACCTTC. This encodes CASSFLPTQSSYTF. V and J are TRBV27 and TRBJ1-2, with D hard to call. The CDR3 has 14 residues. Trimming pared 3 bases from V and 9 bases from J, leaving 17 bases between. The V gene's germline CDR1 is MNHEY and CDR2 SMNVEV (reference sequence).

This clonotype was seen at least ten times. Written as DNA, the CDR3 is TGTGCCAGCAGTTACGGTTTTTCGGCGCCCTTAACGCAGTATTTT. Its protein is CASSYGFSAPLTQYF. The chain recombines TRBV6-2 or TRBV6-3 with TRBJ2-3; D uncertain. CDR3 size: 15 residues. Germline CDR1 reads MNHEY; CDR2 reads SVGEGT. The V end lost 2 bases, the J end lost 9 bases, and 18 bases lay between the germline ends.

V and J are TRBV20-1 and TRBJ2-1, with D possibly TRBD1 on 6 matching bases. Trimming stripped 3 bases from V and 3 bases from J, with 18 bases between. Germline CDR1 is DFQATT and CDR2 is SNEGSKA (reference sequence). This CDR3 has 16 residues. In nucleotides, the CDR3 is TGCAGTGCTAGTGTGACAGGCACCTCGGGCTACAATGAGCAGTTCTTC. Translated, it gives CSASVTGTSGYNEQFF.

This clonotype occurred many times. The J gene is TRBJ2-7, the V gene TRBV30; 9 bases are shared with TRBD2. V lost 0 bases to trimming and J lost 5 bases; unmatched junction nucleotides: 5. CDR3 size: 14 residues. Germline loops: CDR1 GTSNPN, CDR2 SVGIG (reference sequence). DNA of the CDR3: TGTGCCTGGAGTGTAGCGCGGGGGGGGAACGAGCAGTACTTC. Its translation: CAWSVARGGNEQYF.

This clonotype has only a few counts. The chain has TRBV6-1 and TRBJ1-1; 8 positions agree with TRBD1. CDR3 size: 14 residues. Per the germline V gene, CDR1 is MNHNS and CDR2 is SASEGT. V was pared by 5 bases and J by 6 bases, with 8 bases of the junction left unmatched. CDR3 protein: CASSTLDRGSEAFF. The DNA for the CDR3 is TGTGCCAGCAGTACCCTCGACAGGGGCTCTGAAGCTTTCTTT.

This clonotype was counted between two and nine times. The CDR3 here is CASKQRGMGTDTQYF. Here the CDR3 DNA reads TGTGCCAGTAAGCAACGGGGGATGGGCACAGATACGCAGTATTTT. This sequence joins TRBV7-9 and TRBJ2-3; weak D call: TRBD2 (6 bases). Germline values: CDR1 SEHNR, CDR2 FQNEAQ (reference sequence). V was shortened by 9 bases and J by 1 base, with 17 bases between the two germline ends. There are 15 residues in the CDR3.

This clonotype was counted at least ten times. V usage is TRBV5-1 and J usage is TRBJ2-1; no reliable D call. With 3 bases removed from V and 3 bases from J, the gap between germline ends came to 4 bases. Germline CDR1 and CDR2: SGHRS and YFSETQ. CDR3 length: 12 residues. This CDR3 is CASSSNYNEQFF. The DNA for the CDR3 is TGCGCCAGCAGCTCTAACTACAATGAGCAGTTCTTC. Full variable domain (outside the CDR3, taken from reference TRBV5-1 and TRBJ2-1): KAGVTQTPRYLIKTRGQQVTLSCSPISGHRSVSWYQQTPGQGLQFLFEYFSETQRNKGNFPGRFSGRQFSNSRSEMNVSTLELGDSALYLCASSSNYNEQFFGPGTRLTVL.

There are many counts of this clonotype. The V call is TRBV18, the J call TRBJ2-4; D is perhaps TRBD2 (5 bases). The CDR3 is 16 residues long. V was cut by 4 bases and J by 0 bases, with 13 bases left in between. Germline CDR1 and CDR2: KGHSH and LQKENI. The CDR3 DNA reads TGTGCCAGCTCACTCCCGGGAAAGTTAGCCAAAAACATTCAGTACTTC. Protein sequence: CASSLPGKLAKNIQYF. Filled out from reference TRBV18 and TRBJ2-4, the complete variable domain reads NAGVMQNPRHLVRRRGQEARLRCSPMKGHSHVYWYRQLPEEGLKFMVYLQKENIIDESGMPKERFSAEFPKEGPSILRIQQVVRGDSAAYFCASSLPGKLAKNIQYFGAGTRLSVL.

This clonotype came up a few times. The CDR3 loop reads CASSARETRETQYF. Written as DNA, the CDR3 is TGTGCCAGCAGCGCCAGGGAGACAAGGGAGACCCAGTACTTC. This chain links TRBV7-2 with TRBJ2-5; D may match TRBD1 or TRBD2 (5 bases each). Trimming shortened V by 5 bases and J by 5 bases, and 15 bases separated the two germline ends. The germline V gene encodes CDR1 SGHTA and CDR2 FQGNSA. CDR3 length: 14 residues.